This TCR beta chain was profiled in a study of spatial heterogeneity in lung cancer. Overall study: Beta-chain sequences consistently outnumbered alpha-chain sequences in detection.

In its sample, this clonotype was seen a few times. Regarding time point: sample taken at primary tumor resection. The donors comprised around 76 untreated early-stage non-small cell lung cancer patients. TCRdb redid the calling of the 5' RACE reads with MiXCR, one entry per CDR3 protein. The table records tens of thousands of distinct CDR3 sequences, approximately 15% of them present only once. Germline trimming cut 5 bases from V and 6 bases from J; bases unmatched to any gene: 4. The germline V gene has CDR1 DFQATT and CDR2 SNEGSKA (reference sequence). This CDR3 comprises 14 residues. This receptor was taken from a male donor with early-stage non-small cell lung cancer. This chain joins TRBV20-1 and TRBJ2-1; TRBD2 matches 13 bases. The material was PBMCs, obtained at surgery. As DNA, the CDR3 is TGCAGTGCTCTCACTAGCGGGAGGGCCAATGAGCAGTTCTTC. As protein: CSALTSGRANEQFF.